The source of this T cell receptor beta chain is a study of cytomegalovirus exposure and HLA in healthy donors. The study, taken as a whole, reports: A later analysis associated 15,000 to 20,000 TCR beta sequences with HLA alleles at a 0.05 false discovery rate. In a later analysis, HLA-C alleles had the fewest associated TCRs, DRB1 alleles the most.

Primers included in the PCR were 60 Vbeta and 13 Jbeta primers. Generated by immunoSEQ multiplex PCR, the TCRdb table keeps only in-frame clones and is missing some. Among approximately 170,000 clones listed, roughly 79% were seen once. Turning to this clone: Its antigen is not identified.

This TCR derives from a man aged 18-30 years in good health and CMV-seropositive. Sequencing was done on a sample of PBMCs.

Here the CDR3 reads CASSLWDSYEQYF. DNA for the CDR3: TGCGCCAGCAGCCTATGGGACAGCTACGAGCAGTACTTC. The gene calls are TRBV5-1 and TRBJ2-7, with 7 bases identical to TRBD1. Germline values: CDR1 SGHRS, CDR2 YFSETQ. The CDR3 has 13 amino acids. Trimming took 4 bases from V and 3 from J; bases not matched to a gene: 4.